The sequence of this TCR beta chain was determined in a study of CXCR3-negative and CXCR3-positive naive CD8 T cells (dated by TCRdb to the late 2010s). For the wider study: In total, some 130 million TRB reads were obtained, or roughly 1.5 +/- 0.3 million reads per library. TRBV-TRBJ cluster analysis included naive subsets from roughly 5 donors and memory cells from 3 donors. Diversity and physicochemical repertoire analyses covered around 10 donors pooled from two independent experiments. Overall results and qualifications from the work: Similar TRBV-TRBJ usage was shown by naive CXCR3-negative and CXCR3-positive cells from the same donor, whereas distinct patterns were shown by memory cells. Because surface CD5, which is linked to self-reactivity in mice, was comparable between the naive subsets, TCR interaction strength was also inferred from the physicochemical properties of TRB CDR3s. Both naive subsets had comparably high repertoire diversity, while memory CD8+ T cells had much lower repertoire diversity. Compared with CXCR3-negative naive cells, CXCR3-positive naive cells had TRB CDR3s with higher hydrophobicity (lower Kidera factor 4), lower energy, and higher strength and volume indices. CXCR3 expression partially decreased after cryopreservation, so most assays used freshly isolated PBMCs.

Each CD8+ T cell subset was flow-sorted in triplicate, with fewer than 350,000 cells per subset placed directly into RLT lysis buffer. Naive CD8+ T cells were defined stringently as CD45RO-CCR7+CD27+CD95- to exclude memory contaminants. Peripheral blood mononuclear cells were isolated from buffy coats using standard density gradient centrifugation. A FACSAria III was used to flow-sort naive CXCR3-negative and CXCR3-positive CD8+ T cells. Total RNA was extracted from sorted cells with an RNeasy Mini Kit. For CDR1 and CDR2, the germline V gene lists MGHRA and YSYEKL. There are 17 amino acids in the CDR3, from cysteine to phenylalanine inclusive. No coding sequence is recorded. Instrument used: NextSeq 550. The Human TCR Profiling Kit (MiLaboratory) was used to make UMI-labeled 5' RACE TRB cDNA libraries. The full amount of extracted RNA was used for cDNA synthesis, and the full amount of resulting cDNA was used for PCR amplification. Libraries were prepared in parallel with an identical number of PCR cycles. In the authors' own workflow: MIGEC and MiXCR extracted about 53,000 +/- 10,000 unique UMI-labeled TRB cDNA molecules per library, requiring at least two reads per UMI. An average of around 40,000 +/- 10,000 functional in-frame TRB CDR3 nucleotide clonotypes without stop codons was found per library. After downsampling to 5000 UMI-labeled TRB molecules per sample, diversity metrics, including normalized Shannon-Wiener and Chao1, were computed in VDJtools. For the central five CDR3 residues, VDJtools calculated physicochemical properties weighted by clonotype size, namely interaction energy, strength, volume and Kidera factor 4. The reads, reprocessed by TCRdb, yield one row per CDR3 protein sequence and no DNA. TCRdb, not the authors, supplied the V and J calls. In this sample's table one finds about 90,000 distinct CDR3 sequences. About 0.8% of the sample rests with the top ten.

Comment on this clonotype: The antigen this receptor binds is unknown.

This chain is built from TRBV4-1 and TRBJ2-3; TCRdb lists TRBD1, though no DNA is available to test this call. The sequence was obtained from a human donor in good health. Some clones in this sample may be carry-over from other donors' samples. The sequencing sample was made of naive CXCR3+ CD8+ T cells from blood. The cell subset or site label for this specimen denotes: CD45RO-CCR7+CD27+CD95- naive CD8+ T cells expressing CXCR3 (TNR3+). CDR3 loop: CASSQEPGQGVVNTQYF.